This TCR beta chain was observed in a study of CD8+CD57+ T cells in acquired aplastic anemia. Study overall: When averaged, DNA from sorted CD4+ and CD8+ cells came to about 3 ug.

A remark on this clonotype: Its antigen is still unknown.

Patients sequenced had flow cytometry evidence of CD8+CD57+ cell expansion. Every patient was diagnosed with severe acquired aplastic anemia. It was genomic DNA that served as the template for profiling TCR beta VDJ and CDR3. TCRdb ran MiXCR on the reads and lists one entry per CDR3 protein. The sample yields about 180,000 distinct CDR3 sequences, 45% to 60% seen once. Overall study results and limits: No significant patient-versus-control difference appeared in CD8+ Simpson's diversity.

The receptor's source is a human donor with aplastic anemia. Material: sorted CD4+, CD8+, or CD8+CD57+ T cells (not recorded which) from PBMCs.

The CDR3 sequence: CASSQDLVEQYF. The CDR3 DNA sequence: TGCGCCAGCAGCCAAGATCTTGTCGAGCAGTACTTC. The chain carries TRBV4-1 and TRBJ2-7; no clear D. Trimming removed 0 bases at V and 6 bases at J, with 6 bases between. Germline V gives CDR1 MGHRA, CDR2 YSYEKL. The CDR3 loop spans 12 amino acids.